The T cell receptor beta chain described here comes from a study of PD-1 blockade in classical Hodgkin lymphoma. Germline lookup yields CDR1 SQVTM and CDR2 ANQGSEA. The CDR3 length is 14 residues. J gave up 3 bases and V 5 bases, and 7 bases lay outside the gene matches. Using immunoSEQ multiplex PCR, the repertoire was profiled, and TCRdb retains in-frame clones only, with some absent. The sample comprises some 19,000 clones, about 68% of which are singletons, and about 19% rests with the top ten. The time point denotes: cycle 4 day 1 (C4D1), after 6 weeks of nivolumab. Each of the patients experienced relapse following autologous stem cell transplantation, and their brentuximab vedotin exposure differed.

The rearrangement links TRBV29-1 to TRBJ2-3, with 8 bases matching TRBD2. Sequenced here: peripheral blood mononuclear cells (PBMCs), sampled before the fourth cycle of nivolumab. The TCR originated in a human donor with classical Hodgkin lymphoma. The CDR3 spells CSVQAGAWTDTQYF. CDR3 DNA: TGCAGCGTTCAAGCGGGGGCTTGGACAGATACGCAGTATTTT.